This T cell receptor (beta chain) was found in a study of blood T cell repertoires in COVID-19 (dated by TCRdb to between 2020 and 2021). Turning to the overall study: Collaborator samples came from the United States, Italy and Spain and covered acute and convalescent phases of COVID-19. The material from the prospective study consisted of cDNA or gDNA derived from T cells, B-cell-depleted T cells, or PBMCs. Deeply sampled blood TCRbeta repertoires from subjects exposed to, actively infected with, or recovered from COVID-19 were included in the dataset. The repertoires were released in a freely available public database intended as a resource for research on the immune response to SARS-CoV-2. The samples were drawn from two sources: the first 160 participants of the ongoing ImmuneRACE study, and 950 to 1,500 subjects contributed by 6 global collaborators. The sample metadata nearly always contained a de-identified subject ID, COVID-19 status, age in years and sex. HLA class I and class II types, where available, came from metadata supplied by the sample provider rather than from assay-based typing. Overall study results and their limits: How much clinical and demographic metadata was included differed by source and by participant, and the metadata was provided uncurated.

Remarks on this clone: Its antigen specificity is not known. No base-level quality is on record; no much larger clone is a single base apart.

CDR1 and CDR2, looked up from the germline V gene, are MDHEN and SYDVKM. V and J lose 3 bases and 0 bases, and a span of 16 bases separates them. The cysteine opens and the phenylalanine closes a CDR3 of 17 amino acids. The retained sequence is limited to the CDR3, 51 bases, with the frame set at the first base. In the prospective study, participants were roughly 18 to 100 years old, resided in fewer than 25 geographic areas of the United States, and were enrolled through a virtual design. In the prospective study, participants were assigned to cohorts based on the clinical history participants reported in a screening survey and a study questionnaire. Exposed participants had been in contact, within 2 weeks of entering the study, with a person who had a PCR-confirmed or clinician-diagnosed case of COVID-19. In the prospective study, mobile phlebotomists collected whole blood, serum and a nasopharyngeal or oropharyngeal swab from each participant. Prospective study participants could optionally give additional blood draws and questionnaires over an approximately two-month period. Prospective study blood samples were shipped either frozen or at room temperature before DNA extraction.

TCRbeta CDR3 regions were amplified from genomic DNA by means of the immunoSEQ Assay, a bias-controlled multiplex PCR. The original methods were these. Within the assay, amplification of reference gene primers was used to estimate how many nucleated cells each sample contained. To quantify the absolute abundance of each unique TCRbeta CDR3 rearrangement, sequence reads were collapsed and filtered. For each sample, productive Simpson clonality was calculated as the square root of Simpson's diversity index over productive rearrangements. Drawn from immuneACCESS, this table holds only the in-frame rearrangements with V and J called that TCRdb kept. Clones are partly lost; checked studies trace under half to an unresolved V gene and leave the rest unexplained. The DNA gave D and trimming, while V, J and clone size come from that table. This sample has 150,000 to 200,000 clones in its table, and 84% of those were observed once. The top ten hold 3% to 3.5% of the sample.

The sequence came from a woman aged 30 to 39 who had been exposed to COVID-19. The chain is made from TRBV28 and TRBJ2-3; the D gene is perhaps TRBD2, from 7 matching bases. Sequencing was carried out using PBMCs or T cells enriched from blood (not recorded which). The CDR3 sequence is CASSFGGTPPSTDTQYF. The sequence in DNA is TGTGCCAGCAGTTTCGGGGGGACACCACCCAGCACAGATACGCAGTATTTT.